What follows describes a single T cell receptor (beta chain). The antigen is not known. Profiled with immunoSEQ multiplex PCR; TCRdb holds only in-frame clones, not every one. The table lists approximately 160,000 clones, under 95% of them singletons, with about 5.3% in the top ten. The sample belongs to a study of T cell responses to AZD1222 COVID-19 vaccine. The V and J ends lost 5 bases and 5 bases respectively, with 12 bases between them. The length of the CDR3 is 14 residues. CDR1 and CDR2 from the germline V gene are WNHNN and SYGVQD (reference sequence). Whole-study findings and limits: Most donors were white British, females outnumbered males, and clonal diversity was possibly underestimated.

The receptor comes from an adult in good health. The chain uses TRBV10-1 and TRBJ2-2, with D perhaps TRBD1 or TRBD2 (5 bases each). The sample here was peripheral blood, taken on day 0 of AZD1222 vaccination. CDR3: CASSRDRGTGELFF. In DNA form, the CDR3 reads TGCGCCAGCAGTCGGGACCGAGGGACCGGGGAGCTGTTTTTT.